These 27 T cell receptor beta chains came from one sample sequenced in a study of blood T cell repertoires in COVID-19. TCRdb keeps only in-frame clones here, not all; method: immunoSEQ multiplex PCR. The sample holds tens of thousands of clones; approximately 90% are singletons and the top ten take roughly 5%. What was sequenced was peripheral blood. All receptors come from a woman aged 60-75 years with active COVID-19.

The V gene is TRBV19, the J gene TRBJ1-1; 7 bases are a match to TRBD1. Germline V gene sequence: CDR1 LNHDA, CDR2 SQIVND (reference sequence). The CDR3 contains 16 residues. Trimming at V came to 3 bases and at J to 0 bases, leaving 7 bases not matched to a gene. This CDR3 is CASSIATGLMNTEAFF. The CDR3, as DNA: TGTGCCAGTAGTATCGCGACAGGGCTAATGAACACTGAAGCTTTCTTT.

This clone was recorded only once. The CDR3 here is CASRPGQTSTDTQYF. CDR3 DNA: TGTGCCAGCCGCCCCGGACAGACTAGCACAGATACGCAGTATTTT. The J gene is TRBJ2-3, the V gene TRBV2; possible D gene TRBD1, 6 bases. The germline V and J ends were trimmed by 8 bases and 0 bases, with 15 bases remaining between them. The CDR3 has 15 residues. Germline V gene lookup returns CDR1 SNHLY and CDR2 FYNNEI.

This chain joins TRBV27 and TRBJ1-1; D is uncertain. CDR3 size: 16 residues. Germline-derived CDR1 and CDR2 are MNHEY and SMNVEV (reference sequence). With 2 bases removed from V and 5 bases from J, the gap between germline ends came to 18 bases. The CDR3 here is CASSLRQASGFTEAFF. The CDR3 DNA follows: TGTGCCAGCAGTTTACGGCAGGCGTCAGGTTTTACTGAAGCTTTCTTT.

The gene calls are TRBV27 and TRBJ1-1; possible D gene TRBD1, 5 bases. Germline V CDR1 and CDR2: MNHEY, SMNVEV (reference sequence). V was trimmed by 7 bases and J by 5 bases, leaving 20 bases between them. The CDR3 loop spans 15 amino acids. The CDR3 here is CASMRLSRGGTEAFF. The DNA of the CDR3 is TGTGCCAGCATGCGACTTTCCCGGGGGGGAACTGAAGCTTTCTTT.

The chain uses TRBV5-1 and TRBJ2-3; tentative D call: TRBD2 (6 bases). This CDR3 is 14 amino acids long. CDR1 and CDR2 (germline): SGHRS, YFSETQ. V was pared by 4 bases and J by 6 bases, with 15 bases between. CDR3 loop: CASSVTSKSDTQYF. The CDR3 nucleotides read TGCGCCAGCAGCGTAACTAGCAAATCGGATACGCAGTATTTT.

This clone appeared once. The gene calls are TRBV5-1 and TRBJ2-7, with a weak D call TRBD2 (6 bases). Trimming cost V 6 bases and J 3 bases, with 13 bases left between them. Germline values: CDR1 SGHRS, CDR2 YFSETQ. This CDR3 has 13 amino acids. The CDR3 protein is CASTARGNYEQYF. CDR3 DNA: TGCGCCAGCACAGCCCGGGGGAACTACGAGCAGTACTTC.

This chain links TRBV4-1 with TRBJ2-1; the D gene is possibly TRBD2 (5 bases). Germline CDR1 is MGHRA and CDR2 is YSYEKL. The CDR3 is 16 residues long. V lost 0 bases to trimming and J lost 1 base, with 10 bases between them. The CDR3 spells CASSQDEGLSYNEQFF. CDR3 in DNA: TGCGCCAGCAGCCAAGACGAGGGCCTATCCTACAATGAGCAGTTCTTC.

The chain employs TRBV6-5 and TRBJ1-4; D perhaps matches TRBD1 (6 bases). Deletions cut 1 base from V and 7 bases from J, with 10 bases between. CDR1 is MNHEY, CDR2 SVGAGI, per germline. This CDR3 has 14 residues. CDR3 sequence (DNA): TGTGCCAGCAGTTACTTAGGGGGAGCTGAAAAACTGTTTTTT. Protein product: CASSYLGGAEKLFF.

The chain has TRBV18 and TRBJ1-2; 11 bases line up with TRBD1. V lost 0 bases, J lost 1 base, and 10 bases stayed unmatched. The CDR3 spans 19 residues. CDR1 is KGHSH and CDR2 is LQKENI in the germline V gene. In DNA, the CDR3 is TGTGCCAGCTCACCACCGCGGGGACAGGGGGTAAAGGTTAACTATGGCTACACCTTC. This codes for CASSPPRGQGVKVNYGYTF.

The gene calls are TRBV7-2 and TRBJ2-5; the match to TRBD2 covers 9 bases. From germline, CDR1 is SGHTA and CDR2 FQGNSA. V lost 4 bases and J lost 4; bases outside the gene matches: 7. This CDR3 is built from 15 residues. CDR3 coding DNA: TGTGCCAGCAGCTCGGGACTAGCCCTCTCAGAGACCCAGTACTTC. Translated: CASSSGLALSETQYF. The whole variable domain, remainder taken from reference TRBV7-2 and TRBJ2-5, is GAGVSQSPSNKVTEKGKDVELRCDPISGHTALYWYRQSLGQGLEFLIYFQGNSAPDKSGLPSDRFSAERTGGSVSTLTIQRTQQEDSAVYLCASSSGLALSETQYFGPGTRLLVL.

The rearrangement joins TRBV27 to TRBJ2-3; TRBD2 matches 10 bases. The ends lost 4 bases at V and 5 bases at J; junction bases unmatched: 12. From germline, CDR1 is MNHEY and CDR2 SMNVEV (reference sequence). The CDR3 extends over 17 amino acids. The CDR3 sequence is CASSSPGSGRAGDTQYF. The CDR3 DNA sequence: TGTGCCAGCAGTTCCCCGGGGAGCGGGAGGGCCGGAGATACGCAGTATTTT.

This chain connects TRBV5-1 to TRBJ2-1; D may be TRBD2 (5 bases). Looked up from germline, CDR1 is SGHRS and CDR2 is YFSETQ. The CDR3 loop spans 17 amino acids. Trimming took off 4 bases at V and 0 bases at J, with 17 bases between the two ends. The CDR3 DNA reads TGCGCCAGCAGCCCAAGGGCGGGTGATGGCTCCTACAATGAGCAGTTCTTC. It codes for CASSPRAGDGSYNEQFF.

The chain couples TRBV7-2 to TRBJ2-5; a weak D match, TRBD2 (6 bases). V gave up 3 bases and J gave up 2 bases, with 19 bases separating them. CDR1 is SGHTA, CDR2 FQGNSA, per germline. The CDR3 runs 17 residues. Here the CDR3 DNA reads TGTGCCAGCAGCTTCTATCCCCGGCTAGCGAGACAAGAGACCCAGTACTTC. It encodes CASSFYPRLARQETQYF.

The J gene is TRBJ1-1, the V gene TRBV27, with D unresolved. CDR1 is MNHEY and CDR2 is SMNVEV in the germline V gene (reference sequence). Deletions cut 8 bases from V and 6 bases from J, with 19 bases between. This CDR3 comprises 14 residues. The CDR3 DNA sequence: TGTGCCAGCGCCTCCCGAGAGGGAGTGGCTGAAGCTTTCTTT. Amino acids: CASASREGVAEAFF.

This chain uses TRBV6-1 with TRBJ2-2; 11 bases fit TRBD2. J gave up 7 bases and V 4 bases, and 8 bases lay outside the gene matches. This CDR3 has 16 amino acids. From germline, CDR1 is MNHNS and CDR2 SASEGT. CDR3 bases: TGTGCCAGCAGTGGGATAGCGGGAGGGCCTCACGGGGAGCTGTTTTTT. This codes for CASSGIAGGPHGELFF.

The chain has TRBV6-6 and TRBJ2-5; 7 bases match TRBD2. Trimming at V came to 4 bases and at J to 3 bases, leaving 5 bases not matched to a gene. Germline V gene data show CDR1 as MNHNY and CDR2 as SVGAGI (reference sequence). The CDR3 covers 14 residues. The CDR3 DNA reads TGTGCCAGCAGTTTAGCGGGCGGAGAAGAGACCCAGTACTTC. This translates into CASSLAGGEETQYF.

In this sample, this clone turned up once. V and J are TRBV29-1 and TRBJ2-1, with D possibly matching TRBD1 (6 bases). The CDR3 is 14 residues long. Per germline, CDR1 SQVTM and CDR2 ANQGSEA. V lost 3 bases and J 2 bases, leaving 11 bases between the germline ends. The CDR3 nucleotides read TGCAGCGTTGACAAGCAGGGGACCTACAATGAGCAGTTCTTC. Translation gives CSVDKQGTYNEQFF.

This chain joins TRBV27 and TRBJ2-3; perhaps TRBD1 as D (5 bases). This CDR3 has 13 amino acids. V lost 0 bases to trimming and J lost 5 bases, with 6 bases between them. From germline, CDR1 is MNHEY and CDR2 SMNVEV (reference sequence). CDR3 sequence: CASSLSRGDTQYF. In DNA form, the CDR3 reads TGTGCCAGCAGTTTATCTAGGGGAGATACGCAGTATTTT.

The CDR3 sequence: CASSWDSSYNEQFF. The CDR3 coding sequence is TGTGCCAGCTCATGGGACAGCTCCTACAATGAGCAGTTCTTC. The J gene is TRBJ2-1, the V gene TRBV18, with 7 bases identical to TRBD1. CDR3 length: 14 amino acids. The trim removed 5 bases at V and 0 bases at J, leaving 1 base unmatched. Germline V lookup: CDR1 KGHSH, CDR2 LQKENI.

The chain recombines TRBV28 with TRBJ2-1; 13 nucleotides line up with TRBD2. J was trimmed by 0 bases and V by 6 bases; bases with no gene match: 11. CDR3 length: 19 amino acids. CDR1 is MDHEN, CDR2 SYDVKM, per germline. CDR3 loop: CASRTPGLAGPSSYNEQFF. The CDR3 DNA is TGTGCCAGCAGAACTCCGGGACTAGCGGGGCCAAGCTCCTACAATGAGCAGTTCTTC.

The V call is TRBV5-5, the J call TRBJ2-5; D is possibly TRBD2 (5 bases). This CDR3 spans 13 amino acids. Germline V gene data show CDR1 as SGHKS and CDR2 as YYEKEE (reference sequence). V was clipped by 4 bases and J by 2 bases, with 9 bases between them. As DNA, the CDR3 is TGTGCCAGCAGCCCCCGGGATCAAGAGACCCAGTACTTC. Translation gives CASSPRDQETQYF. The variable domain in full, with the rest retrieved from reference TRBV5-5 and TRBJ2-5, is DAGVTQSPTHLIKTRGQQVTLRCSPISGHKSVSWYQQVLGQGPQFIFQYYEKEERGRGNFPDRFSARQFPNYSSELNVNALLLGDSALYLCASSPRDQETQYFGPGTRLLVL.

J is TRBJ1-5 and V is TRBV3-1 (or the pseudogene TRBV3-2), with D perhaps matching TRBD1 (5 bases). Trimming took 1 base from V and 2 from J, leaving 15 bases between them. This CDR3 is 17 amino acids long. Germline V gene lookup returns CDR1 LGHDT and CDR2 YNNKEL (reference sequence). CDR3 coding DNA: TGTGCCAGCAGCCAAGCGACTGGCGGGGCGGGCAATCAGCCCCAGCATTTT. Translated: CASSQATGGAGNQPQHF.

The CDR3 spells CASSRWGTSGEQYF. The CDR3 nucleotides are TGTGCCAGCAGCCGATGGGGGACTAGCGGCGAGCAGTACTTC. The V and J genes are TRBV14 and TRBJ2-7; TRBD2 matches at 11 bases. The germline gives CDR1 SGHDN, CDR2 FVKESK. This CDR3 region has 14 residues. After removal of 4 bases from V and 6 bases from J, the junction contained 5 bases not matched to a gene.

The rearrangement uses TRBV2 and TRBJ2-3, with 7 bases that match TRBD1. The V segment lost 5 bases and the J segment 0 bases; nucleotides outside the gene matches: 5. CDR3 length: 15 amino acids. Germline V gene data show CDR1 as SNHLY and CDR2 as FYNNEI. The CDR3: CASSNRGFSTDTQYF. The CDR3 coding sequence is TGTGCCAGCAGTAACAGGGGCTTTAGCACAGATACGCAGTATTTT.

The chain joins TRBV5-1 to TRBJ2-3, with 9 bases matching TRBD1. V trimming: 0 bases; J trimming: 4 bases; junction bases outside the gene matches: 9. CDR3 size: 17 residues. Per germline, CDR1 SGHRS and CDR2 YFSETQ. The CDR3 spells CASSLDAPGQGPDTQYF. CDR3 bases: TGCGCCAGCAGCTTGGATGCTCCGGGACAGGGCCCAGATACGCAGTATTTT.

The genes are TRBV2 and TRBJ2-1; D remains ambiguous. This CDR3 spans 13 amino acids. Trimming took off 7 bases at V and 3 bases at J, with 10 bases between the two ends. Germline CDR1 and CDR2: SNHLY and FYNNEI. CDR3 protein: CASKFDNYNEQFF. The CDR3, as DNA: TGTGCCAGCAAGTTTGACAACTACAATGAGCAGTTCTTC.

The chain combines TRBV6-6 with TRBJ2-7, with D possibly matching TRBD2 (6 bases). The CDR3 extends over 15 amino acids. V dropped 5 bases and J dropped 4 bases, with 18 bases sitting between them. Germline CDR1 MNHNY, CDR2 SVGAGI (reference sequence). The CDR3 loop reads CASSRTGTYQYEQYF. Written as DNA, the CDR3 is TGTGCCAGCAGTAGAACCGGGACTTACCAATACGAGCAGTACTTC.